At least ten counts were recorded for the clone carrying this T cell receptor (beta chain). The sample originates from a study of T cells in Graves' hyperthyroidism and ophthalmopathy. Amplification of TCR beta CDR3 regions used RNA as the template. In the first-round RT-PCR of the TCR CDR3, the HTBI primer set was used. One entry per CDR3 protein, called by TCRdb with MiXCR from the multiplex PCR reads. The table includes 300,000 to 400,000 distinct CDR3 sequences, roughly 20% detected once. V lost 11 bases to trimming and J lost 3 bases; unmatched junction nucleotides: 5. The CDR3 length is 12 residues. Germline V CDR1 and CDR2: SEHNR, FQNEAQ (reference sequence).

The source material was blood. This chain joins TRBV7-9 and TRBJ1-1, with 8 bases identical to TRBD1. This TCR was sampled from a man younger than 35 with Graves' ophthalmopathy. The DNA for the CDR3 is TGTGCCGCCGAGGACAGGGACACTGAAGCTTTCTTT. Translated, it gives CAAEDRDTEAFF.